Presented here are 15 T cell receptor beta chains from one specimen sequenced in a study of CD8 T cells and mutated HIV epitopes. A Smart-seq2 and MARS-Seq derived protocol with well-specific UMIs on oligo-dT primers generated single-cell cDNA. Template-switch oligo forward primers paired with barcoded alpha- and beta-specific reverse primers in a nested PCR. MiXCR was run by TCRdb on the single-cell sequencing reads, yielding one entry per CDR3 protein. The sample has 650 to 800 distinct CDR3 sequences, roughly 52% seen once. Specified time point: sampled during acute HIV-1 infection (about 23-92 days post infection). The sequenced sample was CD8+ T cells sorted from blood by dual tetramer staining, obtained during acute HIV infection. Subset given: cells binding both NAE and AE RF10 tetramers (cross-reactive), unstimulated. These receptors were collected from a man younger than 40 with HIV-1 infection.

This clonotype has ten or more counts. This chain joins TRBV20-1 and TRBJ2-7; the match to TRBD1 covers 12 bases. Germline-derived CDR1 and CDR2 are DFQATT and SNEGSKA (reference sequence). CDR3 length: 16 residues. V lost 4 bases and J lost 2; bases outside the gene matches: 9. For the CDR3, the DNA is TGCAGTGCTACCCCCACGGGACAGGGGGCGACCTACGAGCAGTACTTC. As protein: CSATPTGQGATYEQYF.

On this clonotype itself: With only one base between it and a far larger clone, this is likely a read error. The chain links TRBV11-2 to TRBJ2-7, with 7 positions matching TRBD1. The CDR3 runs 16 residues. Per germline, CDR1 SGHAT and CDR2 FQNNGV. CDR3 amino acids: CASSQSSGQRFYEQYF. The CDR3 DNA sequence: TGCGCCAGCAGCCAATCCTCGGGACAGCGGTTCTACGAGCAGTACTTC.

This chain links TRBV20-1 with TRBJ2-7, with D tentatively TRBD2 (7 bases). The CDR3 runs 15 residues. The germline V and J ends were trimmed by 6 bases and 3 bases, with 21 bases remaining between them. Germline V gene sequence: CDR1 DFQATT, CDR2 SNEGSKA (reference sequence). This CDR3 reads CSAAPRGGGVYEQYF. In DNA form, the CDR3 reads TGCAGTGCAGCCCCAAGGGGAGGGGGTGTCTACGAGCAGTACTTC.

V usage is TRBV28 and J usage is TRBJ2-7; 9 bases are shared with TRBD1. Germline V gene data show CDR1 as MDHEN and CDR2 as SYDVKM. The CDR3 length is 14 residues. Trimming removed 11 bases from V and 4 bases from J; junction bases left unmatched: 12. CDR3 in amino acids: CAHTAGQGFYEQYF. CDR3 DNA sequence: TGTGCCCACACCGCCGGACAGGGGTTTTACGAGCAGTACTTC.

As to this clonotype: An end of the junction differs from the germline gene, which may be a read error. The chain links TRBV30 to TRBJ2-7, with 9 bases identical to TRBD2. Germline V gene lookup returns CDR1 GTSNPN and CDR2 SVGIG (reference sequence). The CDR3 is 16 amino acids. CDR3 bases: TGTGCCTGCAGTGCCCCCGGAAGCGGGGGGACCTACGAGCAGTACTTC. Protein product: CACSAPGSGGTYEQYF.

V usage is TRBV20-1 and J usage is TRBJ2-7; 7 nucleotides match TRBD1. Germline V lookup: CDR1 DFQATT, CDR2 SNEGSKA (reference sequence). V shed 6 bases, J shed 2 bases, and the junction held 10 bases outside the gene matches. The CDR3 loop spans 14 amino acids. DNA for the CDR3: TGCAGTGCAGCCCCAAAGGGGGCGACCTACGAGCAGTACTTC. It translates to CSAAPKGATYEQYF.

CDR3 in amino acids: CSARVPSPKAVSSYEQYF. CDR3 bases: TGCAGTGCTAGAGTGCCTAGCCCTAAGGCGGTGAGCTCCTACGAGCAGTACTTC. The rearrangement uses TRBV20-1 and TRBJ2-7, with D perhaps matching TRBD2 (5 bases). Trimming pared 1 base from V and 0 bases from J, leaving 22 bases between. This CDR3 spans 18 amino acids. In germline, CDR1 is DFQATT, CDR2 SNEGSKA (reference sequence).

This clonotype came up a few times. The rearrangement joins TRBV4-1 to TRBJ2-7, with TRBD1 identical over 9 bases. The germline gives CDR1 MGHRA, CDR2 YSYEKL. The J segment lost 2 bases and the V segment lost 4 bases, leaving 12 bases of the junction unmatched. The length of the CDR3 is 17 residues. The CDR3, as DNA: TGCGCCAGCAGCCCCCTCTCCGGGACAGGGTTAACCTACGAGCAGTACTTC. Translation gives CASSPLSGTGLTYEQYF.

This clonotype showed up many times. The chain is built from TRBV20-1 and TRBJ2-7, with 8 bases that match TRBD1. Losses at the gene ends were 3 bases for V and 2 bases for J; bases not matched to a gene: 6. CDR3 length: 14 residues. Germline loops: CDR1 DFQATT, CDR2 SNEGSKA (reference sequence). CDR3: CSASVQGATYEQYF. The DNA of the CDR3 is TGCAGTGCTAGTGTCCAGGGGGCTACCTACGAGCAGTACTTC.

This clonotype has more than one count but fewer than ten. The chain links TRBV20-1 to TRBJ2-7; 8 bases are a match to TRBD2. Per the germline V gene, CDR1 is DFQATT and CDR2 is SNEGSKA (reference sequence). The CDR3 length is 15 residues. J gave up 2 bases and V 1 base, and 7 bases lay outside the gene matches. CDR3 sequence: CSARVPSGHTYEQYF. The DNA of the CDR3 is TGCAGTGCTAGAGTGCCTAGCGGGCATACCTACGAGCAGTACTTC.

For this clonotype: A read error is the likely source, as a far larger clone sits one nucleotide away. The rearrangement links TRBV20-1 to TRBJ2-1, with a possible D match to TRBD2 (6 bases). TRBJ2-7 matches the DNA end more closely, so the J call is doubtful. Germline CDR1 and CDR2: DFQATT and SNEGSKA (reference sequence). The CDR3 totals 16 residues. The CDR3 region has the DNA TGCAGTGGCTCCAGCCCTCCGGGAGCTTACACCTACGAGCAGTACTTC. This encodes CSGSSPPGAYTYEQYF.

With regard to this clonotype: A read error is likely here: a far larger clone is one base away. The CDR3 sequence is CSASAPQLSYEQYF. In DNA form, the CDR3 reads TGCAGTGCTAGCGCCCCGCAGCTGTCTTACGAGCAGTACTTC. The chain joins TRBV20-1 to TRBJ2-1; D is unresolved. The DNA end favors TRBJ2-7, so the J call may be wrong. Germline V gene lookup returns CDR1 DFQATT and CDR2 SNEGSKA (reference sequence). There are 14 residues in the CDR3.

There are a few counts of this clonotype. The V gene is TRBV20-1, the J gene TRBJ2-7, with 7 bases aligning to TRBD2. J was trimmed by 2 bases and V by 6 bases; bases with no gene match: 10. The V gene's germline CDR1 is DFQATT and CDR2 SNEGSKA (reference sequence). The CDR3 is made up of 14 amino acids. This CDR3 is CSAAPRGGTYEQYF. In DNA, the CDR3 is TGCAGTGCAGCCCCAAGGGGAGGGACCTACGAGCAGTACTTC.

The V call is TRBV20-1, the J call TRBJ2-7, with 13 bases fitting TRBD2. J lost 0 bases, V lost 3 bases, and 14 bases had no gene match. Germline V CDR1 and CDR2: DFQATT, SNEGSKA (reference sequence). This CDR3 has 19 amino acids. CDR3 loop: CSARSSQGLAGMSSYEQYF. The DNA of the CDR3 is TGCAGTGCTAGGTCGAGCCAGGGACTAGCGGGGATGAGCTCCTACGAGCAGTACTTC.

By frequency in the sample, this clonotype is large. The chain joins TRBV30 to TRBJ2-7; D is possibly TRBD1 (6 bases). V dropped 3 bases and J dropped 0 bases, with 15 bases sitting between them. The CDR3 contains 15 residues. Germline V CDR1 and CDR2: GTSNPN, SVGIG (reference sequence). CDR3 loop: CAWSPKQGSSYEQYF. The CDR3 DNA follows: TGTGCCTGGAGCCCAAAACAGGGAAGCTCCTACGAGCAGTACTTC.